The TCR beta chain described here comes from a study of T cells after yellow fever vaccination. They built TCR cDNA with 5'RACE template switching, a step that put in a universal primer site and UMIs. TCRdb ran MiXCR on the 5' RACE reads and lists one entry per CDR3 protein. The sample consists of roughly 190,000 distinct CDR3 sequences, around 10% of them appearing once. Trimming cost V 3 bases and J 3 bases, with 9 bases left between them. CDR1 MDHEN and CDR2 SYDVKM come from the germline V gene. CDR3 length: 13 amino acids. In the case of this clonotype: Its antigen is not known.

Findings and caveats of the study: Clonotypes appearing in both CD4 and CD8 compartments existed, and their share was small. Most primary-vaccination clones reappeared after the booster (about 97% CD4, more than 70% CD8).

This chain uses TRBV28 with TRBJ2-7; D is ambiguous. The sequencing used CD8+ T cells sorted from PBMCs, collected 15 days after the yellow fever booster vaccination. The TCR comes from a man younger than 30 who received the YFV17D yellow fever vaccine. The CDR3 nucleotides are TGTGCCAGCAGTTTGAGGAACTTCTACGAGCAGTACGTC. It specifies CASSLRNFYEQYV.